This TCR beta chain was captured by sequencing in a study of technical replicates of blood from a handful of donors. CDR3 length: 15 residues. V shed 0 bases, J shed 6 bases, and the junction held 7 bases outside the gene matches. Germline CDR1 MGHRA, CDR2 YSYEKL. Some clones are missing from TCRdb's copy, which holds only in-frame ones; the method was immunoSEQ multiplex PCR. The data contain about 89,000 clones, 85% to 95% of them singletons. The sequenced material came from T cells isolated from PBMCs. The source of this sequence is a human donor in good health. The chain links TRBV4-1 to TRBJ1-1; TRBD1 matches 7 bases. As DNA, the CDR3 is TGCGCCAGCAGCCAAGACTACAGGGGTTGGGCTGAAGCTTTCTTT. Translating gives CASSQDYRGWAEAFF.